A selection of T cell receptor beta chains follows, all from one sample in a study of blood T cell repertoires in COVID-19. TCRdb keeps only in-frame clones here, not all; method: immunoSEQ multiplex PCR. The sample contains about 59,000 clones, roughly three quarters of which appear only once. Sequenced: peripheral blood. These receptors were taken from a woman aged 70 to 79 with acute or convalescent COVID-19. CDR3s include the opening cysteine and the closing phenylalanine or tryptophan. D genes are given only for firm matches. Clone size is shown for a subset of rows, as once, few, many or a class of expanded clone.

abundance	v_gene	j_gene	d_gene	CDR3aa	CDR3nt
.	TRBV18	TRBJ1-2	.	CASSPDNNYGYTF	TGTGCCAGCTCACCCGACAATAACTATGGCTACACCTTC
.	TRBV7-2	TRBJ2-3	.	CASSRREGADTQYF	TGTGCCAGCAGCCGCCGAGAGGGGGCAGATACGCAGTATTTT
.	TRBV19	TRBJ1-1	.	CASSSQGRGTEAFF	TGTGCCAGTAGTTCACAGGGTAGAGGCACTGAAGCTTTCTTT
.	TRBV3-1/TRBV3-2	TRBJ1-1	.	CASSQGPGEDEAFF	TGTGCCAGCAGCCAAGGCCCCGGCGAGGATGAAGCTTTCTTT
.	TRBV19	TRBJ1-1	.	CASTFDGGSAFF	TGTGCCAGTACCTTCGACGGGGGGAGCGCTTTCTTT
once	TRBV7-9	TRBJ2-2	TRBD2	CATGLARSVGELFF	TGTGCCACCGGACTAGCGCGTTCTGTCGGGGAGCTGTTTTTT
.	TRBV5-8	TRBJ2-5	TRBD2	CASTAGGQETQYF	TGTGCCAGCACGGCGGGGGGACAAGAGACCCAGTACTTC
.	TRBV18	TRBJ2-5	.	CASSPLDVREETQYF	TGTGCCAGCTCACCACTTGATGTAAGAGAAGAGACCCAGTACTTC
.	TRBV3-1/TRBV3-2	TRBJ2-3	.	CASRAHRGSTDTQYF	TGTGCCAGCAGAGCCCACCGGGGGTCTACAGATACGCAGTATTTT
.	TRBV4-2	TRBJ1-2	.	CASSRDWNYGYTF	TGTGCCAGCAGCCGCGACTGGAACTATGGCTACACCTTC
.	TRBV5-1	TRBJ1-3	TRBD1	CASSTEQGSGGNTIYF	TGCGCCAGCAGCACGGAACAGGGGTCAGGCGGAAACACCATATATTTT
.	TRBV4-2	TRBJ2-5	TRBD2	CASSPGVAGLQETQYF	TGTGCCAGCAGCCCCGGGGTAGCGGGGTTACAAGAGACCCAGTACTTC
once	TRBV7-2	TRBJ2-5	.	CASSFRRETQYF	TGTGCCAGCAGCTTTCGTCGAGAGACCCAGTACTTC
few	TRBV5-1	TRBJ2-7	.	CASSSTAVLEYEQYF	TGCGCCAGCAGCTCGACAGCCGTCTTAGAGTACGAGCAGTACTTC
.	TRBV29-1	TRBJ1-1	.	CSVVVGRPNTEAFF	TGCAGCGTTGTGGTTGGCAGGCCGAACACTGAAGCTTTCTTT
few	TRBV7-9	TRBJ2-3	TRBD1	CASSPGGQGVTDTQYF	TGTGCCAGCAGCCCAGGGGGACAGGGGGTGACAGATACGCAGTATTTT
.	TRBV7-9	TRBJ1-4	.	CASSDGGGEKLFF	TGTGCCAGCAGCGATGGGGGAGGTGAAAAACTGTTTTTT
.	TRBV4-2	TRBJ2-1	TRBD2	CASSQGKGLAGDNEQFF	TGTGCCAGCAGCCAAGGGAAGGGACTAGCGGGGGACAATGAGCAGTTCTTC
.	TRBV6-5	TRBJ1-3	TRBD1	CASSKSGQQNTIYF	TGTGCCAGCAGTAAATCGGGACAGCAAAACACCATATATTTT
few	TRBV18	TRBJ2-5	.	CASSPQLGETQYF	TGTGCCAGCTCACCACAACTAGGAGAGACCCAGTACTTC
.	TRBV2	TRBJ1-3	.	CASSGGSPAVSGNTIYF	TGTGCCAGCAGTGGAGGGTCGCCCGCAGTCTCTGGAAACACCATATATTTT